This T cell receptor (beta chain) was sequenced in a study of memory CD4+ T cells and cytomegalovirus serostatus. Turning to this clone: As yet, its antigen is unknown.

Study-wide findings and caveats: Each of approximately 69 CMV-associated TCRbeta sequences occurred in one to five individuals.

V was cut by 0 bases and J by 3 bases, with 7 bases left in between. Per the germline V gene, CDR1 is SGHNT and CDR2 is YYREEE (reference sequence). CDR3 length: 13 residues. Authors' methods: Out-of-frame sequences were removed, leaving 2,204,828 distinct TCRbeta sequences. Sequencing was performed with immunoSEQ multiplex PCR; in TCRdb, only in-frame clones are kept and a portion is missing. The D gene and trimming were derived from the DNA, and the V and J assignments and clone size from that table. The sample has fewer than 90,000 clones, roughly 80% seen once. Single viable CD3+CD4+CD8-CD45RO+ cells were sorted as the memory CD4+ T cells.

The source material was memory CD4+ T cells from blood. This chain connects TRBV5-4 to TRBJ2-7; D gene unclear. This TCR was recovered from an adult in good health and CMV-seropositive. CDR3 residues: CASSLGAHYEQYV. CDR3 DNA: TGTGCCAGCAGCTTGGGGGCCCACTACGAGCAGTACGTC.